These 27 T cell receptor beta chains came from one sample sequenced in a study of graft-versus-host responses after intestinal transplantation. Their specific antigens are unknown. Sequenced by immunoSEQ multiplex PCR; TCRdb stores in-frame clones only, minus some. Among 35,000 to 50,000 clones listed, 90% to 95% were seen once. The material was unstimulated CD8+ T cells sorted from spleen or lymph node cells, obtained before transplant. All receptors come from a human donor who was the organ donor for an intestinal transplant.

The rearrangement uses TRBV4-1 and TRBJ1-6; no clear D gene. The CDR3 contains 14 residues. Germline CDR1 MGHRA, CDR2 YSYEKL. V lost 2 bases and J 6 bases, leaving 8 bases between the germline ends. The CDR3 sequence: CASSQTSANSPLHF. CDR3 coding DNA: TGCGCCAGCAGCCAAACCTCAGCTAATTCACCCCTCCACTTT.

V usage is TRBV2 and J usage is TRBJ2-7; 8 nucleotides align to TRBD2. V trimming: 4 bases; J trimming: 1 base; junction bases outside the gene matches: 3. The germline V gene has CDR1 SNHLY and CDR2 FYNNEI. The CDR3 runs to 14 residues. The CDR3: CASSGRGGSYEQYF. In nucleotides, the CDR3 is TGTGCCAGCAGTGGTCGGGGGGGATCCTACGAGCAGTACTTC.

A single count supports this clone. The chain has TRBV7-2 and TRBJ2-3, with TRBD2 matching 10 bases. The CDR3 covers 15 residues. Trimming removed 4 bases from V and 4 bases from J; junction bases left unmatched: 5. The germline gives CDR1 SGHTA, CDR2 FQGNSA. The CDR3 nucleotides are TGTGCCAGCAGCTCCGGGACTAGCGTCCCAGATACGCAGTATTTT. It translates to CASSSGTSVPDTQYF.

The V and J genes are TRBV10-2 and TRBJ1-4; D not certain. Germline assignment: CDR1 WSHSY and CDR2 SAAADI. V lost 0 bases and J 0 bases, leaving 17 bases between the germline ends. CDR3 length equals 19 residues. CDR3 region: CASSESRAYRMATNEKLFF. The CDR3 coding sequence is TGCGCCAGCAGTGAGTCGAGGGCTTATCGCATGGCAACTAATGAAAAACTGTTTTTT.

This clone was seen just once. This sequence joins TRBV6-5 and TRBJ1-2; 8 nucleotides agree with TRBD1. This CDR3 comprises 13 residues. V gave up 4 bases and J gave up 3 bases; unmatched junction bases: 1. Germline values: CDR1 MNHEY, CDR2 SVGAGI. CDR3 sequence reads: CASSLDRDYGYTF. The CDR3 coding sequence is TGTGCCAGCAGTTTGGACAGGGACTATGGCTACACCTTC.

The chain has TRBV7-9 and TRBJ1-1; no clear D. CDR1 is SEHNR, CDR2 FQNEAQ, per germline (reference sequence). V lost 6 bases and J 2 bases, leaving 7 bases between the germline ends. This CDR3 region has 12 residues. CDR3 DNA sequence: TGTGCCAGCAGTGAGGCCAACACTGAAGCTTTCTTT. This sequence encodes CASSEANTEAFF. Complete variable domain (other parts from reference TRBV7-9 and TRBJ1-1): DTGVSQNPRHKITKRGQNVTFRCDPISEHNRLYWYRQTLGQGPEFLTYFQNEAQLEKSRLLSDRFSAERPKGSFSTLEIQRTEQGDSAMYLCASSEANTEAFFGQGTRLTVV.

The V call is TRBV15, the J call TRBJ1-1; 9 nucleotides align to TRBD1. The germline V gene encodes CDR1 LNHNV and CDR2 YYDKDF (reference sequence). CDR3 length: 13 amino acids. Germline trimming cut 3 bases from V and 4 bases from J; bases unmatched to any gene: 0. The CDR3 protein is CATSRTGGTEAFF. The CDR3 bases are TGTGCCACCAGCAGGACAGGGGGCACTGAAGCTTTCTTT.

This chain joins TRBV7-2 and TRBJ2-1; no clear D gene. Trimming pared 6 bases from V and 0 bases from J, leaving 6 bases between. CDR1 SGHTA and CDR2 FQGNSA come from the germline V gene. The CDR3 sequence is 13 residues long. The CDR3 DNA is TGTGCCAGCAGACTGAGCTCCTACAATGAGCAGTTCTTC. Its protein is CASRLSSYNEQFF.

The chain employs TRBV5-1 and TRBJ2-2, with 9 bases lining up with TRBD1. V gave up 7 bases and J gave up 8 bases; unmatched junction bases: 9. This CDR3 is built from 14 residues. CDR1 and CDR2 from the germline V gene are SGHRS and YFSETQ. The CDR3: CASAPGQGTGELFF. CDR3 in DNA: TGCGCCAGCGCGCCCGGACAGGGGACAGGGGAGCTGTTTTTT.

CDR3 DNA: TGCGCCAGCAGCCCGGGACGGGGTGAAAAACTGTTTTTT. Its protein is CASSPGRGEKLFF. The chain links TRBV4-1 to TRBJ1-4, with D maybe TRBD1 (5 bases). V was pared by 4 bases and J by 7 bases, with 10 bases between. Germline V gene lookup returns CDR1 MGHRA and CDR2 YSYEKL. The CDR3 loop spans 13 amino acids.

This clone has only one observation. The V and J genes are TRBV6-5 and TRBJ1-1, with a possible D match to TRBD1 (5 bases). The V gene lost 6 bases and the J gene lost 3 bases, with 14 bases spanning the gap. From germline, CDR1 is MNHEY and CDR2 SVGAGI. The CDR3 has 14 residues. CDR3 bases: TGTGCCAGCAGCAGGACTAGGGGTTACACTGAAGCTTTCTTT. Residues: CASSRTRGYTEAFF.

The V and J genes are TRBV6-5 and TRBJ2-1; D remains ambiguous. The ends were cut back, 2 bases at V and 8 bases at J, with 16 bases in the middle. The germline CDR1 and CDR2 sequences are MNHEY and SVGAGI. There are 15 residues in the CDR3. In DNA form, the CDR3 reads TGTGCCAGCAGTTACCACCGCCCCAATAGGGATGAGCAGTTCTTC. Amino acids: CASSYHRPNRDEQFF.

This chain uses TRBV19 with TRBJ2-1; 8 nucleotides line up with TRBD2. The CDR3 extends over 18 amino acids. V trimming: 7 bases; J trimming: 3 bases; junction bases outside the gene matches: 17. Germline loops: CDR1 LNHDA, CDR2 SQIVND (reference sequence). The CDR3 spells CASNFGVGPAGVYNEQFF. The CDR3, as DNA: TGTGCCAGTAATTTCGGGGTGGGGCCAGCGGGGGTCTACAATGAGCAGTTCTTC.

The gene calls are TRBV2 and TRBJ2-1; D gene uncertain. Between the trimmed V and J ends, which lost 4 bases and 0 bases, there was a span of 7 bases. Germline loops: CDR1 SNHLY, CDR2 FYNNEI. This CDR3 has 14 residues. The CDR3 reads CASSVDSSYNEQFF. The CDR3 nucleotides read TGTGCCAGCAGTGTGGATAGCTCCTACAATGAGCAGTTCTTC.

The chain carries TRBV30 and TRBJ2-3; 8 nucleotides line up with TRBD2. This CDR3 comprises 13 residues. J was trimmed by 4 bases and V by 3 bases; bases with no gene match: 3. Looked up from germline, CDR1 is GTSNPN and CDR2 is SVGIG (reference sequence). CDR3 DNA: TGTGCCTGGAGGATTAGCGGGGCAGATACGCAGTATTTT. This translates into CAWRISGADTQYF.

The V and J genes are TRBV7-8 and TRBJ2-2; D might be TRBD1 (6 bases). V lost 5 bases to trimming and J lost 4 bases, with 11 bases between them. CDR1 is SGHVS and CDR2 is FQNEAQ in the germline V gene. The CDR3 runs 14 residues. The CDR3 coding sequence is TGTGCCAGCAGCCTTTGGACAGCCACCGGGGAGCTGTTTTTT. It yields the protein CASSLWTATGELFF.

The rearrangement joins TRBV6-5 to TRBJ1-1; D unclear. Germline assignment: CDR1 MNHEY and CDR2 SVGAGI. The CDR3 extends over 14 amino acids. Deletions cut 5 bases from V and 0 bases from J, with 10 bases between. The CDR3 DNA reads as TGTGCCAGCAGTCCCGCGGGAGTGAACACTGAAGCTTTCTTT. It yields the protein CASSPAGVNTEAFF.

The chain couples TRBV5-1 to TRBJ1-1; D gene ambiguous. From germline, CDR1 is SGHRS and CDR2 YFSETQ. The CDR3 runs to 14 residues. V dropped 0 bases and J dropped 5 bases, with 11 bases sitting between them. Written as DNA, the CDR3 is TGCGCCAGCAGCTTGGGCGGGGTCGCGACTGAAGCTTTCTTT. It codes for CASSLGGVATEAFF.

This clone showed up just once. This chain uses TRBV11-2 with TRBJ2-7, with 8 bases identical to TRBD2. J lost 0 bases, V lost 3 bases, and 4 bases had no gene match. The CDR3 length is 15 residues. CDR1 and CDR2 (germline): SGHAT, FQNNGV. CDR3 in DNA: TGTGCCAGCAGCTTTAGCGGGGCGAGCTCCTACGAGCAGTACTTC. Protein sequence: CASSFSGASSYEQYF.

The J gene is TRBJ1-4, the V gene TRBV6-5; D unresolved. V lost 4 bases and J 7 bases, leaving 10 bases between the germline ends. CDR1 and CDR2 from the germline V gene are MNHEY and SVGAGI. The CDR3 totals 13 residues. This CDR3 reads CASSSSEFEKLFF. The CDR3 nucleotides are TGTGCCAGCAGTTCCTCAGAGTTTGAAAAACTGTTTTTT.

The chain is built from TRBV7-2 and TRBJ2-7; 7 bases map to TRBD2. Germline-derived CDR1 and CDR2 are SGHTA and FQGNSA. The CDR3 sequence is 16 residues long. V shed 4 bases, J shed 0 bases, and the junction held 9 bases outside the gene matches. The CDR3 spells CASSSDWRGGSYEQYF. For the CDR3, the DNA is TGTGCCAGCAGCTCCGACTGGCGCGGGGGCTCCTACGAGCAGTACTTC.

This chain uses TRBV19 with TRBJ2-7, with 11 bases lining up with TRBD2. CDR1 and CDR2 (germline): LNHDA, SQIVND (reference sequence). The ends lost 6 bases at V and 4 bases at J; junction bases unmatched: 8. The CDR3 is made up of 15 amino acids. The CDR3 nucleotides are TGTGCCAGTAGCCCCCTAGCGGGGGGTGGATACGAGCAGTACTTC. Translation: CASSPLAGGGYEQYF.

The rearrangement uses TRBV7-9 and TRBJ1-5; a possible D gene is TRBD1 (6 bases). There are 17 residues in the CDR3. In germline, CDR1 is SEHNR, CDR2 FQNEAQ (reference sequence). The V gene lost 5 bases and the J gene lost 2 bases, with 19 bases spanning the gap. CDR3 nucleotide sequence: TGTGCCAGCAGCCTCAGCCCACGGGGGCGCGGCAATCAGCCCCAGCATTTT. Encoded protein: CASSLSPRGRGNQPQHF.

The chain couples TRBV5-4 to TRBJ2-7; no clear D. The CDR3 covers 13 residues. Germline CDR1 and CDR2: SGHNT and YYREEE (reference sequence). V was clipped by 7 bases and J by 1 base, with 12 bases between them. The CDR3 DNA reads as TGTGCCAGCTCCCCGGACGGTTCCTACGAGCAGTACTTC. Translation gives CASSPDGSYEQYF.

This clone was observed a single time. The rearrangement joins TRBV2 to TRBJ2-7; 10 nucleotides align to TRBD1. Germline CDR1 and CDR2: SNHLY and FYNNEI. J gave up 2 bases and V 5 bases, and 6 bases lay outside the gene matches. The CDR3 is 15 amino acids. The CDR3 DNA reads as TGTGCCAGCAGTCACCGGGACAGGGGTACCTACGAGCAGTACTTC. Its translation is CASSHRDRGTYEQYF.

This chain connects TRBV11-2 to TRBJ2-1, with unresolved D. The CDR3 is 18 residues long. V was pared by 5 bases and J by 0 bases, with 20 bases between. CDR1 is SGHAT and CDR2 is FQNNGV in the germline V gene. The CDR3 here is CASSPFSRPVDSYNEQFF. For the CDR3, the DNA is TGTGCCAGCAGCCCCTTCAGCCGGCCGGTAGACTCCTACAATGAGCAGTTCTTC. The variable domain in full, completed from reference TRBV11-2 and TRBJ2-1, reads EAGVAQSPRYKIIEKRQSVAFWCNPISGHATLYWYQQILGQGPKLLIQFQNNGVVDDSQLPKDRFSAERLKGVDSTLKIQPAKLEDSAVYLCASSPFSRPVDSYNEQFFGPGTRLTVL.

The chain employs TRBV7-6 and TRBJ1-4, with a possible D match to TRBD1 (5 bases). The CDR3 extends over 16 amino acids. Germline V gene lookup returns CDR1 SGHVS and CDR2 FNYEAQ. The V end lost 1 base, the J end lost 3 bases, and 12 bases lay between the germline ends. The CDR3 nucleotides read TGTGCCAGCAGCTTAGGCCGAGGGGCGCCTAATGAAAAACTGTTTTTT. As protein: CASSLGRGAPNEKLFF.